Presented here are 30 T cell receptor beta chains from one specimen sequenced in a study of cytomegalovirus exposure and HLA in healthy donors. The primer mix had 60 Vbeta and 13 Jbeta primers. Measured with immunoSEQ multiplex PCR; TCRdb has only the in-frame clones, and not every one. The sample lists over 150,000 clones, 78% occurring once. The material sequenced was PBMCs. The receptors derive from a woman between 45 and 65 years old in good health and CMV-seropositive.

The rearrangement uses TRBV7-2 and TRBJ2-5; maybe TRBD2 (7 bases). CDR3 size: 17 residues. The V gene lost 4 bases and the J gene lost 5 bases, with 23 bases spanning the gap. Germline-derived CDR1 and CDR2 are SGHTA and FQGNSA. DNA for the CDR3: TGTGCCAGCAGCTCCCCCCGAGGGGGGGCTTATAGGGAGACCCAGTACTTC. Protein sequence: CASSSPRGGAYRETQYF.

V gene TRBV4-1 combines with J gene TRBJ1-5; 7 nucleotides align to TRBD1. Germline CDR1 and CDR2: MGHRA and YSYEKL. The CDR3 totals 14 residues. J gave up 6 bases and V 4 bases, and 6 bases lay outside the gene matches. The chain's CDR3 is CASSLLQGTQPQHF. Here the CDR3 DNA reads TGCGCCAGCAGCCTCCTACAGGGGACTCAGCCCCAGCATTTT.

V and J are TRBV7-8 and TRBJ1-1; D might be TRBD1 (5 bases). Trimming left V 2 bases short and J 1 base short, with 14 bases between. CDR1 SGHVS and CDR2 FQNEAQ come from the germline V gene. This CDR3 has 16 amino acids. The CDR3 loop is CASSLYGAPTNTEAFF. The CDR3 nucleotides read TGTGCCAGCAGCTTATATGGGGCACCGACGAACACTGAAGCTTTCTTT.

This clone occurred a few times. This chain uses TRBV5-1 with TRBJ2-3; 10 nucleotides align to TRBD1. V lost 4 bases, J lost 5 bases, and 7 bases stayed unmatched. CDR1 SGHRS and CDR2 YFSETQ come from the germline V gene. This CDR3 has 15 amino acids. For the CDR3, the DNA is TGCGCCAGCAGCCTGGTGGGACAGGGGCAAGATACGCAGTATTTT. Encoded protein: CASSLVGQGQDTQYF.

This chain's CDR3 is CASSPGQGYYGELFF. The CDR3 bases are TGTGCCAGCAGCCCGGGACAGGGTTATTACGGGGAGCTGTTTTTT. This chain joins TRBV7-7 and TRBJ2-2, with TRBD1 identical over 9 bases. Germline V gene data show CDR1 as SSHAT and CDR2 as FNYEAQ (reference sequence). J lost 7 bases, V lost 5 bases, and 8 bases had no gene match. This CDR3 has 15 residues.

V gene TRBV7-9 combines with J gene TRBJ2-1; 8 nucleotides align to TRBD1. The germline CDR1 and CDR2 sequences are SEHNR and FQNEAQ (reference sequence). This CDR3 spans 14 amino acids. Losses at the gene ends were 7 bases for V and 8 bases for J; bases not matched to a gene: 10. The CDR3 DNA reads TGTGCCAGCACCGCAACAGGGGGTGTGGATGAGCAGTTCTTC. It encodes CASTATGGVDEQFF.

The CDR3 region has the DNA TGTGCCAGCAGTACTGGACAGGGGGCGGGATATGGCTACACCTTC. As protein: CASSTGQGAGYGYTF. This chain joins TRBV6-6 and TRBJ1-2; TRBD1 aligns across 11 bases. The length of the CDR3 is 15 residues. J lost 5 bases, V lost 5 bases, and 7 bases had no gene match. Germline values: CDR1 MNHNY, CDR2 SVGAGI (reference sequence).

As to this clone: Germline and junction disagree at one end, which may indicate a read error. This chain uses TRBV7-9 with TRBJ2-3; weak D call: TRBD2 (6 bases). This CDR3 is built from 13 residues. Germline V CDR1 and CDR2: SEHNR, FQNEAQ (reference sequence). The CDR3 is CSSSSGGVNTQYF. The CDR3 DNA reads TGTTCCAGCAGCTCGGGCGGGGTTAATACGCAGTATTTT.

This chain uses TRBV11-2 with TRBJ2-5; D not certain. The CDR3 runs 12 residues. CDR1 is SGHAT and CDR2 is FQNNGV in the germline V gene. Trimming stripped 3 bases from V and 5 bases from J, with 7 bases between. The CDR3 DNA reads TGTGCCAGCAGCTTTATTTTGGAGACCCAGTACTTC. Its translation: CASSFILETQYF. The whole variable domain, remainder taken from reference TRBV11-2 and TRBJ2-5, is EAGVAQSPRYKIIEKRQSVAFWCNPISGHATLYWYQQILGQGPKLLIQFQNNGVVDDSQLPKDRFSAERLKGVDSTLKIQPAKLEDSAVYLCASSFILETQYFGPGTRLLVL.

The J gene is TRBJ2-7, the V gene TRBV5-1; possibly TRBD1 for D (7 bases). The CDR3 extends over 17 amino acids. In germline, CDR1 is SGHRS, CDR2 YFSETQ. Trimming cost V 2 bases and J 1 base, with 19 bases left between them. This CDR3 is CASSFTLGGTVSYEQYF. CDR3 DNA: TGCGCCAGCAGCTTCACGCTGGGCGGGACAGTTTCCTACGAGCAGTACTTC.

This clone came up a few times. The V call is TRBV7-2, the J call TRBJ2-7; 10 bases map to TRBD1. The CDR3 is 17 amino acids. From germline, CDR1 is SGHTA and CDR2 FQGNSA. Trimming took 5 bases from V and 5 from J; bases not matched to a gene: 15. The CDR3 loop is CASSQPLGQGGINEQYF. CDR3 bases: TGTGCCAGCAGCCAACCCCTCGGACAGGGGGGAATCAACGAGCAGTACTTC.

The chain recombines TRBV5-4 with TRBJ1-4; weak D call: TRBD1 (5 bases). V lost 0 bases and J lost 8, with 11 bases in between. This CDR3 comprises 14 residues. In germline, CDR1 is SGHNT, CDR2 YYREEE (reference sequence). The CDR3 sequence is CASSLDVGVEKLFF. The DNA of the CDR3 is TGTGCCAGCAGCTTGGACGTAGGGGTGGAAAAACTGTTTTTT.

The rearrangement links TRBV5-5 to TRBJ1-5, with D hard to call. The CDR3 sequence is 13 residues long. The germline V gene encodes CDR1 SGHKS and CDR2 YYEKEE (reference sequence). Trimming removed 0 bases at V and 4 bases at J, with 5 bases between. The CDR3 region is CASSLAVNQPQHF. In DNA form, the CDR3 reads TGTGCCAGCAGCTTGGCAGTGAATCAGCCCCAGCATTTT.

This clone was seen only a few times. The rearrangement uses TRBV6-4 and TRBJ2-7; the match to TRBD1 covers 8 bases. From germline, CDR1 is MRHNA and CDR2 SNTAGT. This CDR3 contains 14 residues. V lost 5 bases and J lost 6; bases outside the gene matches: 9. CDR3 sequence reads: CASSPQTGVTEQYF. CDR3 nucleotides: TGTGCCAGCAGTCCCCAGACAGGGGTGACCGAGCAGTACTTC.

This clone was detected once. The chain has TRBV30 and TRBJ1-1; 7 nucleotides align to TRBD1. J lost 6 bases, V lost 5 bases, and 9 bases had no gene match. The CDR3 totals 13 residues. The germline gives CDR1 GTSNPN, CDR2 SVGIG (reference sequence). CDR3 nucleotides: TGTGCCTGGGACAGGGCTGGGAGCGCTGAAGCTTTCTTT. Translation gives CAWDRAGSAEAFF.

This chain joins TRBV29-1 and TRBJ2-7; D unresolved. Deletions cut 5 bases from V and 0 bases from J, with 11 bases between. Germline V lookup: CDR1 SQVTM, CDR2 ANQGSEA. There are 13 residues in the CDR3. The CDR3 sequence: CSVLDFSSYEQYF. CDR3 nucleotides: TGCAGCGTTTTAGACTTTAGCTCCTACGAGCAGTACTTC.

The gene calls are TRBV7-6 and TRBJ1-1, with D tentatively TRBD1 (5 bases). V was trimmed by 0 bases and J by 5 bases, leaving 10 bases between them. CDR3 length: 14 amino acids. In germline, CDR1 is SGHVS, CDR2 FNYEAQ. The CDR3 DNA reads TGTGCCAGCAGCTTAGCGCCGGGGGATACTGAAGCTTTCTTT. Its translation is CASSLAPGDTEAFF. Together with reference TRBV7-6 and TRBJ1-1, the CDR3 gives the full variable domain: GAGVSQSPRYKVTKRGQDVALRCDPISGHVSLYWYRQALGQGPEFLTYFNYEAQQDKSGLPNDRFSAERPEGSISTLTIQRTEQRDSAMYRCASSLAPGDTEAFFGQGTRLTVV.

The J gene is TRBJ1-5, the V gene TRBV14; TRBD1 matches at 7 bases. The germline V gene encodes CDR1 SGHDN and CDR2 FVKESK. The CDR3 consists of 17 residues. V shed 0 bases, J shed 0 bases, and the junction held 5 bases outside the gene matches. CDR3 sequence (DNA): TGTGCCAGCAGCCAAGATTCCGGGACAGATAGCAATCAGCCCCAGCATTTT. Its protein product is CASSQDSGTDSNQPQHF.

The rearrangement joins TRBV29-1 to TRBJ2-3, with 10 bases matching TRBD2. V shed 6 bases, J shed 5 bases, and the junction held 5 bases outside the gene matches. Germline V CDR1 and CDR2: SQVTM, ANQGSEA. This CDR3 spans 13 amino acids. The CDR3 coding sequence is TGCAGCGTGAGTAGCGGGGGGCTAGATACGCAGTATTTT. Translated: CSVSSGGLDTQYF.

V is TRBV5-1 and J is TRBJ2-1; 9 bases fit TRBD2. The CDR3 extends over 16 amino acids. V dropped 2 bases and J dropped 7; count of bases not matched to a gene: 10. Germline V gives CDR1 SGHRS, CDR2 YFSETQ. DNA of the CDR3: TGCGCCAGCAGCTTTAGGTTCCGAGCGGGGGGAAATGAGCAGTTCTTC. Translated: CASSFRFRAGGNEQFF.

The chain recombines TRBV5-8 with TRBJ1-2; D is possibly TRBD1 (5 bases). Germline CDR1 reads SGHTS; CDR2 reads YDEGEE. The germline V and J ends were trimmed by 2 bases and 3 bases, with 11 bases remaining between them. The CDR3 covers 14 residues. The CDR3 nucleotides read TGTGCCAGCAGCTTCATCCGGGGGGACTATGGCTACACCTTC. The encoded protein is CASSFIRGDYGYTF.

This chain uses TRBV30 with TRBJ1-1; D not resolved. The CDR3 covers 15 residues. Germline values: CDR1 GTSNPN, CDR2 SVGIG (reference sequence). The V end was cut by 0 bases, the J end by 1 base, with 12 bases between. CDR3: CAWSVPTPANTEAFF. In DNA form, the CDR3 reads TGTGCCTGGAGTGTACCCACTCCCGCGAACACTGAAGCTTTCTTT.

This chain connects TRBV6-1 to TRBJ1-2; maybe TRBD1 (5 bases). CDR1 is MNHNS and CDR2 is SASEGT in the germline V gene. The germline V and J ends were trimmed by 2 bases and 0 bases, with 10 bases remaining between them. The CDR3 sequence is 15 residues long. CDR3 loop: CASSENQGSNYGYTF. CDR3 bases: TGTGCCAGCAGTGAAAATCAGGGATCTAACTATGGCTACACCTTC.

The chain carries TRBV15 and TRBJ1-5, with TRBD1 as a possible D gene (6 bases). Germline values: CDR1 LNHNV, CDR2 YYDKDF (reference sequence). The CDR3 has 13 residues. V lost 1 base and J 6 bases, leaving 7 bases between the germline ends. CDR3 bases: TGTGCCACCAGCAGAGTAGGGGGTCAGCCCCAGCATTTT. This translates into CATSRVGGQPQHF.

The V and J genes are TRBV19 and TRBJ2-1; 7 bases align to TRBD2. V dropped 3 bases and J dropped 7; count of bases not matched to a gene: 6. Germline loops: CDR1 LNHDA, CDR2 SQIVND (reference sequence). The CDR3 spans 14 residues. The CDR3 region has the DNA TGTGCCAGTAGTATGGTGCAGGGAGGGAATGAGCAGTTCTTC. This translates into CASSMVQGGNEQFF.

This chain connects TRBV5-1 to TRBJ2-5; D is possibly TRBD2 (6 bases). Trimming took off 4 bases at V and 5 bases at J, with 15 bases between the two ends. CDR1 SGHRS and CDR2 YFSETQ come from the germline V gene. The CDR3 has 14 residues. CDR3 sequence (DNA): TGCGCCAGCAGCCCTTCGGGACTCGGTGAGACCCAGTACTTC. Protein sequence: CASSPSGLGETQYF.

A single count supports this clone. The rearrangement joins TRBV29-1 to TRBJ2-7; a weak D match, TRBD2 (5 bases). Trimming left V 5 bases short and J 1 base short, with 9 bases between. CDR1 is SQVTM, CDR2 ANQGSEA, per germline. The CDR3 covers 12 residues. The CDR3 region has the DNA TGCAGCGTTTCTGGAGGTTCCTACGAGCAGTACTTC. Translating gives CSVSGGSYEQYF.

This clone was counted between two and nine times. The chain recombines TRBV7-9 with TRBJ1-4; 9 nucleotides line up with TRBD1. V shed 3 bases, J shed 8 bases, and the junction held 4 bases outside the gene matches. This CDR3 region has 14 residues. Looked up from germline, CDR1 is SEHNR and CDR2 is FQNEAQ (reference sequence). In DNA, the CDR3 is TGTGCCAGCAGCTTGGGGACAGGGTCCGAAAAACTGTTTTTT. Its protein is CASSLGTGSEKLFF.

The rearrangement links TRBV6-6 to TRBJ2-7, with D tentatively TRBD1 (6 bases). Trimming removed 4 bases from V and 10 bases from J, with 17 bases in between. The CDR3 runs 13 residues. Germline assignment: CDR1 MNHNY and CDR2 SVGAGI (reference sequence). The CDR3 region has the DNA TGTGCCAGCAGTTCCTGGGACACCCCCGACCAGTACTTC. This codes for CASSSWDTPDQYF.

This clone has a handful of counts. CDR3 sequence (DNA): TGTGCCAGCAGCAGAGGGACAGGGGCCCCCTACGAGCAGTACTTC. Its protein product is CASSRGTGAPYEQYF. J is TRBJ2-7 and V is TRBV7-2, with 10 nucleotides matching TRBD1. The trim removed 5 bases at V and 2 bases at J, leaving 6 bases unmatched. Germline values: CDR1 SGHTA, CDR2 FQGNSA. This CDR3 contains 15 residues.